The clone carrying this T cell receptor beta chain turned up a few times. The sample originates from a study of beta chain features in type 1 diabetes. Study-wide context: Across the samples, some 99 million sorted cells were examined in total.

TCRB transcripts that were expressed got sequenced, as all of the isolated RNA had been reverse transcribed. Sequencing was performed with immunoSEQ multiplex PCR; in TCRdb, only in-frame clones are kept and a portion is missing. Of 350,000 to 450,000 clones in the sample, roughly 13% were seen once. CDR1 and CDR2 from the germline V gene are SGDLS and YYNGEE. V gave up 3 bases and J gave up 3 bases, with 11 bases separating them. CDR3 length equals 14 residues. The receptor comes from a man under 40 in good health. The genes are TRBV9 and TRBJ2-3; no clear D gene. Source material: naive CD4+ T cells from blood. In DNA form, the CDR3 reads TGTGCCAGCAGCGCCAACCGTTGGACAGATACGCAGTATTTT. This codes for CASSANRWTDTQYF.